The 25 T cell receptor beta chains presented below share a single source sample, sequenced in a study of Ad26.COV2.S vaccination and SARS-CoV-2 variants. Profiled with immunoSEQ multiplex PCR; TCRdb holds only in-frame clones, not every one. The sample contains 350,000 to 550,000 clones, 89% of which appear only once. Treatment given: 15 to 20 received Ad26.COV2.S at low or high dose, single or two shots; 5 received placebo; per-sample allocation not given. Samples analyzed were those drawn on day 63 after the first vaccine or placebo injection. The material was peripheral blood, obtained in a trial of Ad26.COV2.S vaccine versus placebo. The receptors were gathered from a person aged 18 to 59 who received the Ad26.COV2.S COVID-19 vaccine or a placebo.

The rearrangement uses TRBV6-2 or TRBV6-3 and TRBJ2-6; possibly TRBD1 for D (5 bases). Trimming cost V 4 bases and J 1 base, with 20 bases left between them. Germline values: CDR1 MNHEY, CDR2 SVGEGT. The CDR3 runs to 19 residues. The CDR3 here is CASSFPLGRANSGANVLTF. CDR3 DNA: TGTGCCAGCAGTTTCCCCCTCGGCAGGGCCAATTCTGGGGCCAACGTCCTGACTTTC.

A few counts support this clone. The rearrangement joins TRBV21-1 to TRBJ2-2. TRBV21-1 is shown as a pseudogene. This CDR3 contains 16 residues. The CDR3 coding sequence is TGTGCCAGCAACCGTAACGTGGGGATGAACACCGGGGAGCTGTTTTTT. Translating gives CASNRNVGMNTGELFF.

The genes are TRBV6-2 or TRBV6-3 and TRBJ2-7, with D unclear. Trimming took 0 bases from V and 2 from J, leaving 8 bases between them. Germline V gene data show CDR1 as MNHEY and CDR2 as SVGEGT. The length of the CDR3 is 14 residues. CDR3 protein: CASSYSRNTYEQYV. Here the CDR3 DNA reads TGTGCCAGCAGTTACTCGAGGAACACCTACGAGCAGTACGTC.

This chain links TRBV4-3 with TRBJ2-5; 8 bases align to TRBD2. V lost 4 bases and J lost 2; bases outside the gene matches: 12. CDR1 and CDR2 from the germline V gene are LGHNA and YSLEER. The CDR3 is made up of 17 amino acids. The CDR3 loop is CASSLWETGGPQETQYF. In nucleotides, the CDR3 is TGCGCCAGCAGCCTCTGGGAGACGGGAGGGCCGCAAGAGACCCAGTACTTC.

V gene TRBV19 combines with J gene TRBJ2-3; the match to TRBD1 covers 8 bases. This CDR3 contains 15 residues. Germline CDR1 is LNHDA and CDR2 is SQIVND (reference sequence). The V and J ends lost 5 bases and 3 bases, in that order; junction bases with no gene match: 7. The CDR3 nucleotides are TGTGCCAGTAGTCCCCAGGGGGCTAGAACAGATACGCAGTATTTT. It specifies CASSPQGARTDTQYF.

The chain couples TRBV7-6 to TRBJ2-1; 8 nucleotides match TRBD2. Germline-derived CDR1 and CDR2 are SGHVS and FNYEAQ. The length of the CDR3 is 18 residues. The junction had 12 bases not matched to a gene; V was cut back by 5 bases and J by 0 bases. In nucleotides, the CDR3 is TGTGCCAGCAGCCCCCTCGCGGGGGGCCCGAGCTCCTACAATGAGCAGTTCTTC. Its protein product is CASSPLAGGPSSYNEQFF.

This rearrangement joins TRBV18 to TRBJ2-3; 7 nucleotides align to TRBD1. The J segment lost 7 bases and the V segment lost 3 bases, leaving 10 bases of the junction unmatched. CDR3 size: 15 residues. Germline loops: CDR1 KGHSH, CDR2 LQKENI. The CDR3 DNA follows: TGTGCCAGCTCACCTCCGGGACAGATCCAGTATACGCAGTATTTT. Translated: CASSPPGQIQYTQYF.

CDR3 region: CATGTPNTEAFF. The CDR3 nucleotides read TGTGCCACAGGGACCCCTAACACTGAAGCTTTCTTT. The rearrangement joins TRBV15 to TRBJ1-1; maybe TRBD1 (5 bases). This CDR3 spans 12 amino acids. CDR1 and CDR2 (germline): LNHNV, YYDKDF (reference sequence). Trimming took off 9 bases at V and 2 bases at J, with 10 bases between the two ends.

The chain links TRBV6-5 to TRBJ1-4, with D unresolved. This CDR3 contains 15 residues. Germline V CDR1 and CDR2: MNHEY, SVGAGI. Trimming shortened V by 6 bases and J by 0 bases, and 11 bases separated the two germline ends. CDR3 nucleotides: TGTGCCAGCAGGGTCATCTTTGCAACTAATGAAAAACTGTTTTTT. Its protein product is CASRVIFATNEKLFF.

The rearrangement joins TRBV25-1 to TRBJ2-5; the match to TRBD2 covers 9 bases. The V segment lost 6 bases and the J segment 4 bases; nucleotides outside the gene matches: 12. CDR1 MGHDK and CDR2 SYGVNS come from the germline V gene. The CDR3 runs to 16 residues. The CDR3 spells CASRLQGSGSRETQYF. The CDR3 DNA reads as TGTGCCAGCAGGTTACAGGGTAGCGGGAGTCGAGAGACCCAGTACTTC.

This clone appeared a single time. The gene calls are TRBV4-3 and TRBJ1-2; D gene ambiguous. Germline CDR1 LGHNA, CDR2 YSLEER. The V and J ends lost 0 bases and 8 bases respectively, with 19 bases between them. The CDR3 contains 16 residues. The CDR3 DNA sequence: TGCGCCAGCAGCCAAGATAATCGGGCAGCCTTTGAGGGCTACACCTTC. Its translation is CASSQDNRAAFEGYTF.

This CDR3 reads CASSPVAGEGGDTQYF. The CDR3 coding sequence is TGTGCCAGCAGCCCCGTAGCGGGAGAAGGGGGGGATACGCAGTATTTT. The rearrangement joins TRBV3-1 (or the pseudogene TRBV3-2) to TRBJ2-3; the match to TRBD2 covers 9 bases. V lost 4 bases, J lost 6 bases, and 11 bases stayed unmatched. Germline V gene lookup returns CDR1 LGHDT and CDR2 YNNKEL (reference sequence). The CDR3 has 16 residues.

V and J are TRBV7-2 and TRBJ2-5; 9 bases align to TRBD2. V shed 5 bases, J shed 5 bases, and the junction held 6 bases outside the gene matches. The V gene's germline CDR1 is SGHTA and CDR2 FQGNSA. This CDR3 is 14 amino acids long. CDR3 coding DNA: TGTGCCAGCAGCCGCGGGGGGGCGGTCGAGACCCAGTACTTC. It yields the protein CASSRGGAVETQYF.

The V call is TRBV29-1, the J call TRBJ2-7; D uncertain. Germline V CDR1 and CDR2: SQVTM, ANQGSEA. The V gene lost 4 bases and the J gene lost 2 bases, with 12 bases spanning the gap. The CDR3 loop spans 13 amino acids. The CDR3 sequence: CSVAWAGTYEQYF. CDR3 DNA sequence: TGCAGCGTTGCATGGGCCGGTACCTACGAGCAGTACTTC.

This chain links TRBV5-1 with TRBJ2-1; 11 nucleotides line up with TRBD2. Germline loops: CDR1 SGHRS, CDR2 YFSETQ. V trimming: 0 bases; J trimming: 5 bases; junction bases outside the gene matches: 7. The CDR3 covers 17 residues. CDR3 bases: TGCGCCAGCAGCTTGGGACTAGCGGGAACGGGCGACAATGAGCAGTTCTTC. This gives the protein CASSLGLAGTGDNEQFF.

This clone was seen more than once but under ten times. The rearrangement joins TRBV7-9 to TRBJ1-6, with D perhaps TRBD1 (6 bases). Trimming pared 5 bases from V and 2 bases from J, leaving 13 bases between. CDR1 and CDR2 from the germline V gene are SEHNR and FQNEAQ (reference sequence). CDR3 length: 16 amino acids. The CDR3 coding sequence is TGTGCCAGCAGCCTGGGGGCGCCGGCCTATAATTCACCCCTCCACTTT. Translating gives CASSLGAPAYNSPLHF.

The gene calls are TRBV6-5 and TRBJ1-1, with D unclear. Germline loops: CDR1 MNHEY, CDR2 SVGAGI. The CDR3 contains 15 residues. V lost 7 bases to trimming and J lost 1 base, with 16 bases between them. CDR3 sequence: CASTTRGKGNTEAFF. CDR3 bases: TGTGCCAGCACCACCCGAGGAAAGGGGAACACTGAAGCTTTCTTT.

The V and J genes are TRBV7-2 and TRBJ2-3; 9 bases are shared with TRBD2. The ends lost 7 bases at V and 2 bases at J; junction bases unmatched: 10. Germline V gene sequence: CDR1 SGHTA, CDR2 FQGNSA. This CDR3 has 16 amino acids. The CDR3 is CASNRREGRYTDTQYF. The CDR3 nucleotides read TGTGCCAGCAATAGGCGGGAGGGCCGGTACACAGATACGCAGTATTTT. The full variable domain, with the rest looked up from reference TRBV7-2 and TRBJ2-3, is GAGVSQSPSNKVTEKGKDVELRCDPISGHTALYWYRQSLGQGLEFLIYFQGNSAPDKSGLPSDRFSAERTGGSVSTLTIQRTQQEDSAVYLCASNRREGRYTDTQYFGPGTRLTVL.

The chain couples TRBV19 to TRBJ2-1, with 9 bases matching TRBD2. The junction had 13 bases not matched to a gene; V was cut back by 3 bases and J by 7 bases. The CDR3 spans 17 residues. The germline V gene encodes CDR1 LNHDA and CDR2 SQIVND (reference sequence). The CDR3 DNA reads TGTGCCAGTAGTATTTTTAGTTGGACTAGCGCTTCAAATGAGCAGTTCTTC. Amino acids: CASSIFSWTSASNEQFF.

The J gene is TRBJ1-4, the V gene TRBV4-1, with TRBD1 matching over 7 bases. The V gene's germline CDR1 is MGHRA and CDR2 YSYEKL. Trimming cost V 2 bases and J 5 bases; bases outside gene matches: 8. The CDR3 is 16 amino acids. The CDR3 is CASSQSPGQINEKLFF. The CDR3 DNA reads TGCGCCAGCAGCCAATCTCCGGGACAGATCAATGAAAAACTGTTTTTT.

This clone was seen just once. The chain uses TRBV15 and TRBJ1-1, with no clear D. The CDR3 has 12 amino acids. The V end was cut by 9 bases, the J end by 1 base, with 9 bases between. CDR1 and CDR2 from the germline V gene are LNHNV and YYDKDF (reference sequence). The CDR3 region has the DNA TGTGCCACTCACTCTCGGAACACTGAAGCTTTCTTT. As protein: CATHSRNTEAFF. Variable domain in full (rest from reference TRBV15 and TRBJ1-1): DAMVIQNPRYQVTQFGKPVTLSCSQTLNHNVMYWYQQKSSQAPKLLFHYYDKDFNNEADTPDNFQSRRPNTSFCFLDIRSPGLGDTAMYLCATHSRNTEAFFGQGTRLTVV.

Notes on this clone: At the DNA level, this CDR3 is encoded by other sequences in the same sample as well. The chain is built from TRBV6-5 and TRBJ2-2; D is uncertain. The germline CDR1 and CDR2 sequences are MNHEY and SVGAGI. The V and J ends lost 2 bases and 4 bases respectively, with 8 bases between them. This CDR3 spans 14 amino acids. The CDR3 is CASSYDSGTGELFF. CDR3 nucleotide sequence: TGTGCCAGCAGTTACGACTCGGGCACCGGGGAGCTGTTTTTT.

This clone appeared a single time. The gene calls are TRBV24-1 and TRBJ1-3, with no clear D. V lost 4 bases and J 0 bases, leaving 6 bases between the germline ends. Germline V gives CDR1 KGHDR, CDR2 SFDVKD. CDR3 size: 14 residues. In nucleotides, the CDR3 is TGTGCCACCAGTGACCCAGGCTCTGGAAACACCATATATTTT. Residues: CATSDPGSGNTIYF.

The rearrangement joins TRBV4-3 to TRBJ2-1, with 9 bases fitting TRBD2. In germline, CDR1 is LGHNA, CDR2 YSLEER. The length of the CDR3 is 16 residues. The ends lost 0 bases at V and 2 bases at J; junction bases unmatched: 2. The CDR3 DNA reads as TGCGCCAGCAGCCAAGATCAGCGGGGGGCCTACAATGAGCAGTTCTTC. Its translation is CASSQDQRGAYNEQFF.

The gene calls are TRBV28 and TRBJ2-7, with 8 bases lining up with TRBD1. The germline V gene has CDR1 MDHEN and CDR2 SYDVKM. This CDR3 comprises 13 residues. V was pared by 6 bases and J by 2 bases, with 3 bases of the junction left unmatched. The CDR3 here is CASRRQGTYEQYF. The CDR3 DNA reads TGTGCCAGCAGGAGACAGGGGACCTACGAGCAGTACTTC.